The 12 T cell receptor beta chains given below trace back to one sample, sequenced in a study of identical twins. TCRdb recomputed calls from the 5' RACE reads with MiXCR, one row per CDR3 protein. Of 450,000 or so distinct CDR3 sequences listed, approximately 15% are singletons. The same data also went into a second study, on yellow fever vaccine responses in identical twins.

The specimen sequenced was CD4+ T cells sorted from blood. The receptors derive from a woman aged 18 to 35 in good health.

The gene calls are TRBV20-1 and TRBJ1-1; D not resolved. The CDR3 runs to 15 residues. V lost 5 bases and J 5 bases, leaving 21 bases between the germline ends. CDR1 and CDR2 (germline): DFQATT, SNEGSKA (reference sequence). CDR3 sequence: CSAQRAQAVGTEAFF. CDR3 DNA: TGCAGTGCTCAACGGGCCCAGGCCGTGGGGACTGAAGCTTTCTTT.

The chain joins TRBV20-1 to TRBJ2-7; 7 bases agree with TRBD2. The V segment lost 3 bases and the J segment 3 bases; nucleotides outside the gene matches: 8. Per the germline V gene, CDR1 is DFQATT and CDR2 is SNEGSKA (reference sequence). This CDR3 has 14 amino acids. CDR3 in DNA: TGCAGTGCTAGTCCAATAACTAGCGACTACGAGCAGTACTTC. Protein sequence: CSASPITSDYEQYF.

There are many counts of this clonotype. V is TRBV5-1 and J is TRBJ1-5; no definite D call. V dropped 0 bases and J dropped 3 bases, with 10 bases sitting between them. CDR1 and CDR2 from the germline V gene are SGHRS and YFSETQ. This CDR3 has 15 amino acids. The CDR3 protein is CASSLVGGDNQPQHF. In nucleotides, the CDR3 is TGCGCCAGCAGCTTGGTTGGCGGGGACAATCAGCCCCAGCATTTT.

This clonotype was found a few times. The CDR3 loop is CASSLSGDNSPLHF. The DNA for the CDR3 is TGCGCCAGCAGCTTGTCGGGGGACAATTCACCCCTCCACTTT. The chain is built from TRBV5-1 and TRBJ1-6, with D possibly TRBD1 on 5 matching bases. The CDR3 is 14 residues long. Germline values: CDR1 SGHRS, CDR2 YFSETQ. V lost 1 base and J 7 bases, leaving 9 bases between the germline ends.

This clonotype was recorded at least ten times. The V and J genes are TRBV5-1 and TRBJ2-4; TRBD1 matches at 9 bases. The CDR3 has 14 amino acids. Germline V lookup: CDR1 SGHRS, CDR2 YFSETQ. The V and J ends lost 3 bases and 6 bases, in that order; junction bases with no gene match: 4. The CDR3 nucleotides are TGCGCCAGCAGCTCGGGACAGGGTTTAAACATTCAGTACTTC. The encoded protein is CASSSGQGLNIQYF. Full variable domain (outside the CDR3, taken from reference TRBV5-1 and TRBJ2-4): KAGVTQTPRYLIKTRGQQVTLSCSPISGHRSVSWYQQTPGQGLQFLFEYFSETQRNKGNFPGRFSGRQFSNSRSEMNVSTLELGDSALYLCASSSGQGLNIQYFGAGTRLSVL.

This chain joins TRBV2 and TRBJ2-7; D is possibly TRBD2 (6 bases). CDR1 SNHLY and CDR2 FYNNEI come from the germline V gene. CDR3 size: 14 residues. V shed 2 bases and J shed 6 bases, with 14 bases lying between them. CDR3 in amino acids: CASSEWGGPREQYF. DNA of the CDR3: TGTGCCAGCAGTGAATGGGGAGGACCTCGCGAGCAGTACTTC.

CDR3 DNA: TGCAGTGCTAGGCCCGCGATAACACTAGTCCTACAAGAGACCCAGTACTTC. Translated: CSARPAITLVLQETQYF. The V call is TRBV20-1, the J call TRBJ2-5, with a weak D call TRBD2 (5 bases). V was trimmed by 3 bases and J by 2 bases, leaving 22 bases between them. The CDR3 covers 17 residues. Germline CDR1 reads DFQATT; CDR2 reads SNEGSKA (reference sequence).

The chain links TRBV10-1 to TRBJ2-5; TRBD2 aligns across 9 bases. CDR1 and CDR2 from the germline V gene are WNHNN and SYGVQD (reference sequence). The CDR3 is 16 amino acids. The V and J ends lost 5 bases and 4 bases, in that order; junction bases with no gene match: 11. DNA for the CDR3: TGCGCCAGCAGTTCGGAGTCTAGCGGGAAGAGAGAGACCCAGTACTTC. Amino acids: CASSSESSGKRETQYF.

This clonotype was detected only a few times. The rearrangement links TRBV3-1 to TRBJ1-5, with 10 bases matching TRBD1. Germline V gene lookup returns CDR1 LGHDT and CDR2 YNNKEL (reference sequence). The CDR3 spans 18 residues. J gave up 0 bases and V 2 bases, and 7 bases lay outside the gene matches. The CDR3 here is CASSQRTGTGVSNQPQHF. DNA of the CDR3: TGTGCCAGCAGCCAACGGACCGGGACAGGGGTTAGCAATCAGCCCCAGCATTTT. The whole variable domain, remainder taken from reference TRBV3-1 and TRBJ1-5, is DTAVSQTPKYLVTQMGNDKSIKCEQNLGHDTMYWYKQDSKKFLKIMFSYNNKELIINETVPNRFSPKSPDKAHLNLHINSLELGDSAVYFCASSQRTGTGVSNQPQHFGDGTRLSIL.

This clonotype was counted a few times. CDR3 residues: CSARGFDQETQYF. CDR3 DNA: TGCAGTGCTAGAGGATTCGACCAAGAGACCCAGTACTTC. V is TRBV20-1 and J is TRBJ2-5; no clear D. In germline, CDR1 is DFQATT, CDR2 SNEGSKA (reference sequence). This CDR3 has 13 residues. The ends were cut back, 1 base at V and 0 bases at J, with 6 bases in the middle.

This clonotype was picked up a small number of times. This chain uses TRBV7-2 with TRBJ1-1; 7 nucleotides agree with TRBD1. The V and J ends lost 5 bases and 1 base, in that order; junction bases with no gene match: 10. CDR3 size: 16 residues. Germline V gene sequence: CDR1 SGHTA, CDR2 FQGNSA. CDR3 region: CASSARGGQRNTEAFF. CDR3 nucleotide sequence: TGTGCCAGCAGCGCGCGGGGGGGACAGAGGAACACTGAAGCTTTCTTT. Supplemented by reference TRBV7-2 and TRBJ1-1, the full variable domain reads GAGVSQSPSNKVTEKGKDVELRCDPISGHTALYWYRQSLGQGLEFLIYFQGNSAPDKSGLPSDRFSAERTGGSVSTLTIQRTQQEDSAVYLCASSARGGQRNTEAFFGQGTRLTVV.

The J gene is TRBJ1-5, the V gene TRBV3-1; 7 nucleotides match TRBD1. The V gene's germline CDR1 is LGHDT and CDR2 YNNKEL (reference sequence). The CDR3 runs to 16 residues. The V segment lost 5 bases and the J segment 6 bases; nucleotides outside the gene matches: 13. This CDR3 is CASSKGMTGFSQPQHF. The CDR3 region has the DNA TGTGCCAGCAGCAAAGGAATGACAGGGTTTAGTCAGCCCCAGCATTTT.